This entry lists 10 T cell receptor beta chains sequenced from one sample in a study of shared clonotypes between healthy human individuals. The method was immunoSEQ multiplex PCR; TCRdb's version includes in-frame clones alone and lacks a portion of them. The sample lists some 2,100,000 clones, around 95% seen once, with approximately 0.13% in the top ten. The sequenced sample was naive CD4+ T cells sorted from blood. Subset given: CD45RA+ positively selected. Receptors were obtained from a man between 18 and 35 years old in good health.

V and J are TRBV5-1 and TRBJ2-2; the match to TRBD1 covers 10 bases. Germline lookup yields CDR1 SGHRS and CDR2 YFSETQ. J lost 7 bases, V lost 4 bases, and 7 bases had no gene match. This CDR3 is 15 amino acids long. For the CDR3, the DNA is TGCGCCAGCAGCCCCCTGACAGGGGGCATCGGGGAGCTGTTTTTT. This encodes CASSPLTGGIGELFF.

A word on this clone: A clone one base away is much larger, so this may be a read error. This specimen includes other DNA sequences encoding the same CDR3. The genes are TRBV30 and TRBJ1-1; D ambiguous. Trimming left V 0 bases short and J 1 base short, with 6 bases between. Per the germline V gene, CDR1 is GTSNPN and CDR2 is SVGIG (reference sequence). The CDR3 has 13 residues. CDR3 residues: CAWSVWGNTEAFF. The DNA of the CDR3 is TGTGCCTGGAGTGTTTGGGGGAACACTGAAGCTTTCTTT.

This chain links TRBV19 with TRBJ2-7; 12 bases fit TRBD2. With V trimmed by 10 bases and J by 6 bases, 7 bases remained unmatched. Germline values: CDR1 LNHDA, CDR2 SQIVND (reference sequence). This CDR3 is 13 amino acids long. The chain's CDR3 is CATGLAGNFEQYF. DNA for the CDR3: TGTGCCACAGGACTAGCGGGGAACTTCGAGCAGTACTTC.

V and J are TRBV6-6 and TRBJ1-6, with TRBD1 as a possible D gene (6 bases). The CDR3 covers 13 residues. Germline V gives CDR1 MNHNY, CDR2 SVGAGI (reference sequence). The germline V and J ends were trimmed by 11 bases and 8 bases, with 16 bases remaining between them. The CDR3 protein is CAGPAGADSPLHF. For the CDR3, the DNA is TGTGCCGGCCCGGCGGGGGCGGATTCACCCCTCCACTTT.

This rearrangement joins TRBV5-4 to TRBJ2-7, with 13 bases aligning to TRBD2. CDR3 length: 16 amino acids. Germline trimming cut 4 bases from V and 3 bases from J; bases unmatched to any gene: 7. Germline-derived CDR1 and CDR2 are SGHNT and YYREEE (reference sequence). The CDR3 is CASSQNGLAGVYEQYF. CDR3 bases: TGTGCCAGCAGCCAAAACGGACTAGCGGGAGTCTACGAGCAGTACTTC.

This clone has a single count. This chain uses TRBV19 with TRBJ2-5; TRBD1 is a possible D gene (10 bases). CDR1 and CDR2 from the germline V gene are LNHDA and SQIVND (reference sequence). The CDR3 length is 22 residues. Trimming cost V 1 base and J 1 base, with 31 bases left between them. Here the CDR3 DNA reads TGTGCCAGTAGTATAGTAGGGACAGGGGTCGGTAGCGGGAGAAGAGCCCAAGAGACCCAGTACTTC. This gives the protein CASSIVGTGVGSGRRAQETQYF. The full variable domain, rest sourced from reference TRBV19 and TRBJ2-5, is DGGITQSPKYLFRKEGQNVTLSCEQNLNHDAMYWYRQDPGQGLRLIYYSQIVNDFQKGDIAEGYSVSREKKESFPLTVTSAQKNPTAFYLCASSIVGTGVGSGRRAQETQYFGPGTRLLVL.

The rearrangement links TRBV9 to TRBJ2-2, with 11 bases lining up with TRBD2. The CDR3 loop spans 17 amino acids. With 3 bases clipped from V and 8 bases from J, the junction kept 12 bases outside the gene matches. Per germline, CDR1 SGDLS and CDR2 YYNGEE. The CDR3 protein is CASSATGTSGRWGELFF. In DNA form, the CDR3 reads TGTGCCAGCAGCGCCACCGGCACTAGCGGGAGATGGGGGGAGCTGTTTTTT. The full variable domain, in which reference TRBV9 and TRBJ2-2 provide the parts outside the CDR3, is DSGVTQTPKHLITATGQRVTLRCSPRSGDLSVYWYQQSLDQGLQFLIQYYNGEERAKGNILERFSAQQFPDLHSELNLSSLELGDSALYFCASSATGTSGRWGELFFGEGSRLTVL.

The chain joins TRBV27 to TRBJ1-5, with TRBD1 as a possible D gene (6 bases). This CDR3 region has 18 residues. Germline V gene data show CDR1 as MNHEY and CDR2 as SMNVEV (reference sequence). Trimming left V 5 bases short and J 0 bases short, with 20 bases between. The CDR3 nucleotides read TGTGCCAGCAGTCCGTTGGACAGCTCCTTTATTAGCAATCAGCCCCAGCATTTT. It yields the protein CASSPLDSSFISNQPQHF.

This clone was seen just once. The rearrangement uses TRBV30 and TRBJ2-1; no definite D call. The CDR3 consists of 10 residues. V was cut by 0 bases and J by 9 bases, with 3 bases left in between. Germline CDR1 is GTSNPN and CDR2 is SVGIG (reference sequence). DNA of the CDR3: TGTGCCTGGAGTGTTCGTGAGCAGTTCTTC. Amino acids: CAWSVREQFF.

The chain employs TRBV28 and TRBJ1-2, with D possibly matching TRBD1 (5 bases). The V end was cut by 8 bases, the J end by 0 bases, with 10 bases between. Per germline, CDR1 MDHEN and CDR2 SYDVKM. The CDR3 spans 13 residues. The CDR3 DNA reads TGTGCCAGCGGGTTCAGGGCTAACTATGGCTACACCTTC. Its protein is CASGFRANYGYTF.